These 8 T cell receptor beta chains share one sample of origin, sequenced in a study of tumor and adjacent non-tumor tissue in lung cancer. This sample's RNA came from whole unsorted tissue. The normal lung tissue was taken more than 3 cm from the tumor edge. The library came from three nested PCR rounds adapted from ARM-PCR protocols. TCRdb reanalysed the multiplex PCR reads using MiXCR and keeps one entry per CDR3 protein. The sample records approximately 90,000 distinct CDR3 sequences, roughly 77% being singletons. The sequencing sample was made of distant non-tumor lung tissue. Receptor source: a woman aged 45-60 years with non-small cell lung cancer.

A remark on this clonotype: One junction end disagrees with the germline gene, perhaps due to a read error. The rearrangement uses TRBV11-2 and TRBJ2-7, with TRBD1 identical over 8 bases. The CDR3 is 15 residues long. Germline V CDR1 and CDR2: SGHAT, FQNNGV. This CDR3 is CASSTRTGRTYELYF. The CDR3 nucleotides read TGTGCCAGCAGCACCAGGACAGGGCGTACCTACGAGCTGTACTTC.

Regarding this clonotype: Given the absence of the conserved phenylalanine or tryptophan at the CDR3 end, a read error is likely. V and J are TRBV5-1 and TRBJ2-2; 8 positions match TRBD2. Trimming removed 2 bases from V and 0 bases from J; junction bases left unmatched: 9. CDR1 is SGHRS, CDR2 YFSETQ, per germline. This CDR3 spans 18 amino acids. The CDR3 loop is CASSFSLAGPTNTGELFL. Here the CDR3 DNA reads TGCGCCAGCAGCTTCAGTCTAGCGGGCCCAACGAACACCGGGGAGCTGTTTCTT.

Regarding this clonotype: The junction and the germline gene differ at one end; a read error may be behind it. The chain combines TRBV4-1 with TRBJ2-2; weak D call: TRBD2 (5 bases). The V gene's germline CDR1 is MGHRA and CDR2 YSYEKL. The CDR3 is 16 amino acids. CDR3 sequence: CTSGQAGSINTGELFF. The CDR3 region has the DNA TGCACCAGCGGCCAAGCCGGGTCGATTAACACAGGGGAGCTGTTTTTT.

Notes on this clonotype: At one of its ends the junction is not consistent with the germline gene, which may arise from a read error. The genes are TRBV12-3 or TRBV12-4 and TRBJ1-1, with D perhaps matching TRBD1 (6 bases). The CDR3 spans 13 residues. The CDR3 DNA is TGTCCCAGCGGGGGGGCCGGGAACATTGAAGCTTTCTTT. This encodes CPSGGAGNIEAFF.

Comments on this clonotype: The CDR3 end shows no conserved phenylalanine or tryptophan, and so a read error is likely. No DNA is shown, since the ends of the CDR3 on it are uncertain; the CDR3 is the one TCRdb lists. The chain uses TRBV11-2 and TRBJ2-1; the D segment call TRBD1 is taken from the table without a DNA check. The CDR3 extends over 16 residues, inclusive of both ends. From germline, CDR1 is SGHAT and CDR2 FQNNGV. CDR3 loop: CVSSLEPGQGFTEQSI.

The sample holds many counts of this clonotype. The CDR3 loop reads CRAGTGNYEQYF. The CDR3 bases are TGCAGAGCTGGGACGGGAAACTACGAGCAGTACTTC. The chain joins TRBV20-1 to TRBJ2-7; D is tentatively TRBD1 or TRBD2 (5 bases each). The CDR3 is 12 residues long. Germline V lookup: CDR1 DFQATT, CDR2 SNEGSKA (reference sequence).

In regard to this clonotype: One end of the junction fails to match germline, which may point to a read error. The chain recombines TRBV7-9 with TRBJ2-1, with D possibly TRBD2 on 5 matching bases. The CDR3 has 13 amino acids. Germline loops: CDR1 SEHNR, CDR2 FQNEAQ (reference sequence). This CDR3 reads CANSLDNGNEQVF. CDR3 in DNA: TGTGCCAACAGCTTAGACAACGGGAATGAGCAGGTCTTC.

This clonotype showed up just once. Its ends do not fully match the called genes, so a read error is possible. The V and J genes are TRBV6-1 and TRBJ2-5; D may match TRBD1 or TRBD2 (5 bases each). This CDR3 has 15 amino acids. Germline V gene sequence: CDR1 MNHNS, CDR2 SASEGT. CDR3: CACSFSGTSRETQYF. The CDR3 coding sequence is TGTGCCTGCAGTTTTTCCGGGACGAGTAGAGAGACCCAGTACTTC.